What follows are 3 T cell receptor beta chains derived from one specimen sequenced in a study of T cell changes during pregnancy in multiple sclerosis. The assay was immunoSEQ multiplex PCR, and TCRdb's table has in-frame clones only and misses some. The top ten hold about 1.7% of the sample, which has approximately 61,000 clones, 88% seen once. Sequencing was performed on peripheral blood, taken in the first trimester of pregnancy. The receptors come from a female donor with multiple sclerosis, enrolled in a pregnancy study.

The V gene is TRBV11-3, the J gene TRBJ2-2; D may be TRBD1 (5 bases). Trimming took 5 bases from V and 8 from J, leaving 15 bases between them. From germline, CDR1 is SGHNT and CDR2 YENEEA. The CDR3 is 14 residues long. CDR3 nucleotides: TGTGCCAGCAGCCTGGCCCCAGGGTGGGGGGAGCTGTTTTTT. Its translation is CASSLAPGWGELFF.

V gene TRBV6-1 combines with J gene TRBJ2-7, with D hard to call. CDR1 MNHNS and CDR2 SASEGT come from the germline V gene. V was clipped by 2 bases and J by 2 bases, with 4 bases between them. The CDR3 contains 12 residues. The CDR3 DNA sequence: TGTGCCAGCAGTGAACTAGCCTACGAGCAGTACTTC. Translating it yields CASSELAYEQYF.

The rearrangement uses TRBV18 and TRBJ2-7; 8 nucleotides agree with TRBD1. The CDR3 has 15 residues. V lost 4 bases, J lost 3 bases, and 8 bases stayed unmatched. Per germline, CDR1 KGHSH and CDR2 LQKENI. CDR3 DNA sequence: TGTGCCAGCTCACTCTCGGGACAGGTACTCTACGAGCAGTACTTC. Residues: CASSLSGQVLYEQYF. The full variable domain, with the rest looked up from reference TRBV18 and TRBJ2-7, is NAGVMQNPRHLVRRRGQEARLRCSPMKGHSHVYWYRQLPEEGLKFMVYLQKENIIDESGMPKERFSAEFPKEGPSILRIQQVVRGDSAAYFCASSLSGQVLYEQYFGPGTRLTVT.